This entry concerns a single TCR beta chain. This clonotype has just a few counts. No cognate antigen has been identified for it. The record has no base qualities; no much larger clone is one base away. The CDR3 measures 16 amino acids from cysteine to phenylalanine. The retained sequence is limited to the CDR3, 48 bases, with the frame set at the first base. The germline V gene provides CDR1 SGHRS and CDR2 YFSETQ. Trimming removed 0 bases from V and 2 bases from J, leaving 12 bases between the germline ends. The sample is drawn from a study of CD8 T cells in ankylosing spondylitis (dated 2017 in TCRdb). Broadly, across the study: T cell receptor beta repertoires were profiled in healthy donors and ankylosing spondylitis patients so that disease-linked TCR variants could be found. The full study cohort was made up of approximately 24 ankylosing spondylitis patients and more than 90 healthy donors. Peripheral blood was sampled, and synovial fluid was also collected from ankylosing spondylitis patients. The research as a whole found: Some TCR beta motif variants had previously been reported in synovial fluid and blood of reactive arthritis patients, which suggested common disease-initiation mechanisms. The disease-linked clones had a CD8+ phenotype and were found at relatively low frequencies in peripheral blood. According to the report, matched synovial fluid samples from ankylosing spondylitis patients were significantly enriched for the disease-linked clones. Blood from ankylosing spondylitis patients appeared to be characterized by a TCR beta motif composed of about eight highly homologous amino acid variants.

TCRdb names Illumina HiSeq 2500 as the instrument used. Quantitative 5'-RACE with molecular barcodes was used to prepare TCR beta libraries. In the paper's pipeline: Disease-linked TCR variants were identified with a new computational method built on a probabilistic model of VDJ rearrangement. TCRdb reran the public reads through fastp at Q25 and MiXCR, keeping productive beta chains. Each CDR3 protein appears once, grouped with its most common genes and DNA. The V and J calls and clone size are TCRdb's, not the authors'. Recorded for this sample are 400,000 to 450,000 distinct CDR3 sequences; 17% of them occurred a single time. The ten largest clonotypes hold 0.85% to 1.3% of the sample.

This clonotype was obtained from a male donor with ankylosing spondylitis. The chain uses TRBV5-1 and TRBJ2-1; the D gene cannot be named for sure. Sequences were obtained from blood, either unsorted or a sorted T cell fraction (not recorded which). The encoded CDR3 is CASSLEVQPTYNEQFF. The DNA is as follows: TGCGCCAGCAGCTTGGAGGTTCAGCCGACCTACAATGAGCAGTTCTTC.